The present T cell receptor beta chain was sequenced within a study of blood T cell repertoires in COVID-19. TCRdb's copy holds only in-frame clones and misses some; the assay was immunoSEQ multiplex PCR. The profile covers some 120,000 clones, with about four fifths appearing a single time and 9.5% to 15% taken by the ten largest. Germline V lookup: CDR1 MNHEY, CDR2 SVGEGT. The ends lost 2 bases at V and 9 bases at J; junction bases unmatched: 15. This CDR3 contains 16 residues. The V and J genes are TRBV6-2 or TRBV6-3 and TRBJ1-2; 7 nucleotides agree with TRBD1. The sequenced sample consisted of peripheral blood. The source is a woman in her twenties or thirties who had recovered from COVID-19. The CDR3 DNA reads TGTGCCAGCAGTTACCCTAGAAACCGGGACAGAATGCGCTACACCTTC. Translating it yields CASSYPRNRDRMRYTF.